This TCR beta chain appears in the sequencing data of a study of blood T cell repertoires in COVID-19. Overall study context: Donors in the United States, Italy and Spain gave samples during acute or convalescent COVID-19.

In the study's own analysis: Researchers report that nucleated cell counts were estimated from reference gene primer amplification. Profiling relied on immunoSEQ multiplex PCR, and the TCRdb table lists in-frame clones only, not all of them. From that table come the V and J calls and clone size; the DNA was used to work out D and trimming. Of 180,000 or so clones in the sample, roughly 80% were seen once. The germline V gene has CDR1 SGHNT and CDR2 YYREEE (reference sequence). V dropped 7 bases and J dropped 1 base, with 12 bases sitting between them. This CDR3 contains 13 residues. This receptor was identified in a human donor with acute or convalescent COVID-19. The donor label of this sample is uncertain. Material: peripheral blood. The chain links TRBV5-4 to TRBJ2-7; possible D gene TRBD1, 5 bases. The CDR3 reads CASQGQRSYEQYF. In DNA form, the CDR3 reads TGTGCCAGCCAAGGACAACGGTCCTACGAGCAGTACTTC.